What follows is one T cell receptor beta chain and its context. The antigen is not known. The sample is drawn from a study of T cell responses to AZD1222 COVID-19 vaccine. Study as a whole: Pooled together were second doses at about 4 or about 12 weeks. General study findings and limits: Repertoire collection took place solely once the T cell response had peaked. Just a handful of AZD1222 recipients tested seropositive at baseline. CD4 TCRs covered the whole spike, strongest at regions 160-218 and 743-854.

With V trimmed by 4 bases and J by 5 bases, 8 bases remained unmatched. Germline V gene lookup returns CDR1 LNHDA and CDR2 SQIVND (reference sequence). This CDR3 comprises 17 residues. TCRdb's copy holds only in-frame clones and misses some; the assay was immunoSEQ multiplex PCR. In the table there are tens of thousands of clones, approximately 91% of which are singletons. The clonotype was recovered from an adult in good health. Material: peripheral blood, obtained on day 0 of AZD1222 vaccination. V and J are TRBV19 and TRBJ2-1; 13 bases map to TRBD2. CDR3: CASSTGTSGALNNEQFF. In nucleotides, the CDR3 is TGTGCCAGTAGTACCGGGACTAGCGGGGCCCTCAACAATGAGCAGTTCTTC.